This passage covers 18 T cell receptor beta chains from one sample sequenced in a study of PD-L1 blockade in urothelial cancer. As to time point: peripheral blood 6 weeks after treatment start. Here immunoSEQ multiplex PCR was the method, and the copy in TCRdb shows in-frame clones only, minus some. The data contain 80,000 to 95,000 clones, over 65% of them singletons. Source: PBMCs, taken around atezolizumab (anti-PD-L1) treatment. These receptors all come from a man aged 65-85 years with urothelial cancer.

DNA for the CDR3: TGCGCCAGCAGCACAGATCAGAGTTCAGATACGCAGTATTTT. This sequence encodes CASSTDQSSDTQYF. V and J are TRBV5-1 and TRBJ2-3; D is unresolved. Germline lookup yields CDR1 SGHRS and CDR2 YFSETQ. V was trimmed by 4 bases and J by 4 bases, leaving 13 bases between them. The CDR3 runs 14 residues.

This clone was observed a few times. The chain is built from TRBV6-6 and TRBJ1-2, with TRBD1 matching 8 bases. The CDR3 has 13 amino acids. Germline loops: CDR1 MNHNY, CDR2 SVGAGI (reference sequence). The V gene end was trimmed by 6 bases and the J gene end by 7 bases; junction bases not matched to a gene: 7. CDR3 region: CASSRSGGSGYTF. The CDR3 nucleotides are TGTGCCAGCAGCCGATCAGGGGGCAGTGGCTACACCTTC.

The gene calls are TRBV4-1 and TRBJ1-4; no clear D gene. Germline V lookup: CDR1 MGHRA, CDR2 YSYEKL. V was pared by 1 base and J by 0 bases, with 9 bases between. The CDR3 loop spans 16 amino acids. CDR3 amino acids: CASSQVQSATNEKLFF. In DNA form, the CDR3 reads TGCGCCAGCAGCCAAGTTCAGTCCGCAACTAATGAAAAACTGTTTTTT.

The genes are TRBV5-1 and TRBJ1-5, with a possible D match to TRBD1 (6 bases). The CDR3 has 14 residues. Trimming stripped 0 bases from V and 7 bases from J, with 11 bases between. Germline V gene lookup returns CDR1 SGHRS and CDR2 YFSETQ. This chain's CDR3 is CASSLGYRDQPQHF. The CDR3 DNA sequence: TGCGCCAGCAGCTTGGGTTACAGGGACCAGCCCCAGCATTTT. Drawing the rest from reference TRBV5-1 and TRBJ1-5, the complete variable domain is KAGVTQTPRYLIKTRGQQVTLSCSPISGHRSVSWYQQTPGQGLQFLFEYFSETQRNKGNFPGRFSGRQFSNSRSEMNVSTLELGDSALYLCASSLGYRDQPQHFGDGTRLSIL.

The count of this clone is one. This chain links TRBV10-3 with TRBJ2-5, with D possibly TRBD1 on 5 matching bases. This CDR3 has 15 residues. Per germline, CDR1 ENHRY and CDR2 SYGVKD. V lost 2 bases and J lost 1, with 11 bases in between. CDR3 sequence reads: CAISEPGRAQETQYF. For the CDR3, the DNA is TGTGCCATCAGTGAGCCAGGCAGGGCCCAAGAGACCCAGTACTTC.

V is TRBV11-3 and J is TRBJ2-2, with 9 bases lining up with TRBD1. V lost 5 bases to trimming and J lost 6 bases; unmatched junction nucleotides: 7. The germline V gene has CDR1 SGHNT and CDR2 YENEEA. CDR3 size: 15 residues. The CDR3 DNA sequence: TGTGCCAGCAGCCCCGAGGGGGACAGGGCCGGGGAGCTGTTTTTT. Translated: CASSPEGDRAGELFF. Based on the CDR3 plus reference TRBV11-3 and TRBJ2-2, the full variable domain is EAGVVQSPRYKIIEKKQPVAFWCNPISGHNTLYWYLQNLGQGPELLIRYENEEAVDDSQLPKDRFSAERLKGVDSTLKIQPAELGDSAVYLCASSPEGDRAGELFFGEGSRLTVL.

This chain joins TRBV19 and TRBJ2-3; 10 nucleotides match TRBD2. This CDR3 contains 13 residues. The germline V gene has CDR1 LNHDA and CDR2 SQIVND (reference sequence). The CDR3 nucleotides read TGTGGCGGGCTAGCGGGGGATACAGATACGCAGTATTTT. Protein: CGGLAGDTDTQYF.

This chain links TRBV27 with TRBJ2-7; 9 bases agree with TRBD1. The J segment lost 7 bases and the V segment lost 5 bases, leaving 18 bases of the junction unmatched. The CDR3 length is 17 residues. The V gene's germline CDR1 is MNHEY and CDR2 SMNVEV (reference sequence). The CDR3 DNA reads as TGTGCCAGCAGTCCCTGGACAGGGGAGGGTGTAAACTCGGAGCAGTACTTC. Translating it yields CASSPWTGEGVNSEQYF.

The V gene is TRBV5-1, the J gene TRBJ1-1; 9 bases match TRBD1. The CDR3 covers 13 residues. The V gene end was trimmed by 6 bases and the J gene end by 3 bases; junction bases not matched to a gene: 3. Germline V gene lookup returns CDR1 SGHRS and CDR2 YFSETQ. The CDR3 DNA sequence: TGCGCCAGCACCCGACAGGGGGACACTGAAGCTTTCTTT. The encoded protein is CASTRQGDTEAFF.

The chain recombines TRBV7-8 with TRBJ2-5; 9 bases line up with TRBD1. This CDR3 is built from 13 residues. The germline CDR1 and CDR2 sequences are SGHVS and FQNEAQ. V trimming: 5 bases; J trimming: 5 bases; junction bases outside the gene matches: 3. CDR3: CASSTDRGETQYF. The DNA of the CDR3 is TGTGCCAGCAGCACCGACAGGGGGGAGACCCAGTACTTC.

The chain couples TRBV2 to TRBJ2-1; maybe TRBD2 (6 bases). The CDR3 is 16 residues long. Germline values: CDR1 SNHLY, CDR2 FYNNEI. The V gene lost 0 bases and the J gene lost 5 bases, with 14 bases spanning the gap. DNA for the CDR3: TGTGCCAGCAGTGAAGCGACTTCGGGAGACAACAATGAGCAGTTCTTC. Translated: CASSEATSGDNNEQFF.

This clone showed up just once. The chain is built from TRBV25-1 and TRBJ2-5; 7 nucleotides agree with TRBD2. The CDR3 totals 15 residues. Germline assignment: CDR1 MGHDK and CDR2 SYGVNS. The V gene end was trimmed by 0 bases and the J gene end by 2 bases; junction bases not matched to a gene: 3. The CDR3 is CASSEYRGGQETQYF. As DNA, the CDR3 is TGTGCCAGCAGTGAATATAGGGGAGGGCAAGAGACCCAGTACTTC.

The genes are TRBV19 and TRBJ1-6, with 8 bases aligning to TRBD1. Germline CDR1 is LNHDA and CDR2 is SQIVND (reference sequence). V was pared by 5 bases and J by 7 bases, with 7 bases of the junction left unmatched. This CDR3 contains 15 residues. CDR3 sequence (DNA): TGTGCCAGTAGTCCCAGGACAGGGATAAATTCACCCCTCCACTTT. Translated, it gives CASSPRTGINSPLHF.

This clone has a single count. CDR3 in amino acids: CASSLIGSGSAKNIQYF. DNA of the CDR3: TGTGCCAGCAGCTTAATAGGTAGCGGGAGTGCCAAAAACATTCAGTACTTC. This chain joins TRBV7-2 and TRBJ2-4; 9 positions agree with TRBD2. J lost 1 base, V lost 2 bases, and 6 bases had no gene match. CDR1 is SGHTA and CDR2 is FQGNSA in the germline V gene. This CDR3 has 17 residues.

This clone was picked up a small number of times. The V and J genes are TRBV19 and TRBJ1-1; a possible D gene is TRBD1 (6 bases). Germline CDR1 reads LNHDA; CDR2 reads SQIVND (reference sequence). The V and J ends lost 5 bases and 1 base respectively, with 8 bases between them. CDR3 size: 13 residues. The CDR3 nucleotides read TGTGCCAGTAGTGGACAGACGAACACTGAAGCTTTCTTT. Its translation is CASSGQTNTEAFF.

This clone has only one observation. The rearrangement uses TRBV5-6 and TRBJ1-1, with D perhaps TRBD1 (6 bases). Trimming left V 4 bases short and J 11 bases short, with 12 bases between. Germline V CDR1 and CDR2: SGHDT, YYEEEE. The CDR3 covers 11 residues. The CDR3: CASSQQGQAFF. CDR3 bases: TGTGCCAGCAGCCAGCAGGGGCAGGCTTTCTTT.

The rearrangement joins TRBV6-6 to TRBJ1-2; 8 nucleotides match TRBD1. J gave up 6 bases and V 7 bases, and 7 bases lay outside the gene matches. The germline gives CDR1 MNHNY, CDR2 SVGAGI (reference sequence). The CDR3 covers 13 residues. The CDR3 DNA sequence: TGTGCCAGCACTCGCGACAGGGGTAATGGCTACACCTTC. This encodes CASTRDRGNGYTF.

The chain employs TRBV13 and TRBJ2-7, with D perhaps TRBD2 (8 bases). CDR3 length: 15 residues. V dropped 3 bases and J dropped 3 bases, with 15 bases sitting between them. Germline V gives CDR1 PRHDT, CDR2 FYEKMQ (reference sequence). The CDR3 DNA reads TGTGCCAGCAGCTTCGGGAGGGGGCCCCACTACGAGCAGTACTTC. Encoded protein: CASSFGRGPHYEQYF. Supplemented by reference TRBV13 and TRBJ2-7, the full variable domain reads AAGVIQSPRHLIKEKRETATLKCYPIPRHDTVYWYQQGPGQDPQFLISFYEKMQSDKGSIPDRFSAQQFSDYHSELNMSSLELGDSALYFCASSFGRGPHYEQYFGPGTRLTVT.